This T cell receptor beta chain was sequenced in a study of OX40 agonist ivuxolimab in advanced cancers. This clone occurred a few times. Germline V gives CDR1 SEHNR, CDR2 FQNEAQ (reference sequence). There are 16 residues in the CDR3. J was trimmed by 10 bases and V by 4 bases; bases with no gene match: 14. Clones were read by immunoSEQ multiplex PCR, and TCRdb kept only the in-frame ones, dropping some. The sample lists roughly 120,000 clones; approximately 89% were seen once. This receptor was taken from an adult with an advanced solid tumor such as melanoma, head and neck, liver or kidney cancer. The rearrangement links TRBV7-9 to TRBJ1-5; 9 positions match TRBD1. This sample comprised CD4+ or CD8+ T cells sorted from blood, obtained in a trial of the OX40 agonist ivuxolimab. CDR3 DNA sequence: TGTGCCAGCAGCTCCCCGGGACAGGGTCCAATTGCCCCCCAGCATTTT. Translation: CASSSPGQGPIAPQHF.